The 26 T cell receptor beta chains below all came from one sample that was sequenced in a study of early T cells in non-severe SARS-CoV-2 infection. One entry per CDR3 protein results from TCRdb running MiXCR on the 5' RACE reads. The table includes about 25,000 distinct CDR3 sequences, nearly 5% detected once. Sequencing was carried out using whole blood. These receptors were taken from an adult who was a healthcare worker with PCR-confirmed SARS-CoV-2 infection or an uninfected control (not recorded which).

This clonotype is labeled medium-sized. This chain joins TRBV7-9 and TRBJ2-4, with unresolved D. V lost 5 bases and J lost 0, with 8 bases in between. Germline V CDR1 and CDR2: SEHNR, FQNEAQ (reference sequence). The CDR3 runs 14 residues. The CDR3 region is CASSAVLAKNIQYF. CDR3 DNA sequence: TGTGCCAGCAGCGCTGTACTAGCCAAAAACATTCAGTACTTC.

This clonotype was seen repeatedly, ten times or more. This chain links TRBV7-9 with TRBJ2-7; 10 nucleotides align to TRBD1. CDR3 length: 18 residues. V lost 2 bases to trimming and J lost 6 bases; unmatched junction nucleotides: 16. Germline loops: CDR1 SEHNR, CDR2 FQNEAQ (reference sequence). The CDR3 sequence: CASSLRPGGQGGLSEQYF. The DNA of the CDR3 is TGTGCCAGCAGCTTACGCCCGGGTGGACAGGGGGGTCTCTCCGAGCAGTACTTC.

This clonotype has ten or more counts. The CDR3 here is CASSLVASSSYNEQFF. The CDR3 coding sequence is TGCGCCAGCAGCTTGGTTGCCTCGAGCTCCTACAATGAGCAGTTCTTC. V and J are TRBV5-1 and TRBJ2-1; no clear D gene. In germline, CDR1 is SGHRS, CDR2 YFSETQ. The CDR3 length is 16 residues. V was shortened by 0 bases and J by 0 bases, with 10 bases between the two germline ends.

This clonotype was seen many times. The genes are TRBV2 and TRBJ1-2, with TRBD1 matching over 8 bases. With 6 bases clipped from V and 9 bases from J, the junction kept 6 bases outside the gene matches. There are 12 residues in the CDR3. Germline V CDR1 and CDR2: SNHLY, FYNNEI. The CDR3 nucleotides read TGTGCCAGCAGCGGACAGGGTGGTAGCTACACCTTC. Its protein product is CASSGQGGSYTF. The full variable domain, rest sourced from reference TRBV2 and TRBJ1-2, is EPEVTQTPSHQVTQMGQEVILRCVPISNHLYFYWYRQILGQKVEFLVSFYNNEISEKSEIFDDQFSVERPDGSNFTLKIRSTKLEDSAMYFCASSGQGGSYTFGSGTRLTVV.

J is TRBJ2-3 and V is TRBV4-1, with TRBD2 identical over 11 bases. The germline V gene has CDR1 MGHRA and CDR2 YSYEKL. V shed 2 bases and J 2 bases; nucleotides not matched to a gene: 6. This CDR3 has 17 residues. The CDR3 here is CASSQMSSGGNTDTQYF. The CDR3 DNA reads TGCGCCAGCAGCCAAATGTCTAGCGGGGGGAACACAGATACGCAGTATTTT.

This clonotype was counted ten times or more. The V gene is TRBV2, the J gene TRBJ1-1; no clear D gene. CDR1 SNHLY and CDR2 FYNNEI come from the germline V gene. The CDR3 is 13 amino acids. V lost 3 bases and J lost 1, with 6 bases in between. The CDR3 here is CASSDEGNTEAFF. The DNA of the CDR3 is TGTGCCAGCAGTGATGAGGGGAACACTGAAGCTTTCTTT.

The V and J genes are TRBV7-3 and TRBJ1-5; D is ambiguous. The CDR3 totals 13 residues. CDR1 SGHTA and CDR2 FQGTGA come from the germline V gene. V lost 5 bases to trimming and J lost 6 bases, with 11 bases between them. Here the CDR3 DNA reads TGTGCCAGCAGCACCTACGCGGGTCAGCCCCAGCATTTT. Protein product: CASSTYAGQPQHF.

This clonotype was detected only a few times. This chain links TRBV5-1 with TRBJ2-1, with 7 bases fitting TRBD1. The length of the CDR3 is 14 residues. Trimming removed 3 bases from V and 4 bases from J; junction bases left unmatched: 4. Germline loops: CDR1 SGHRS, CDR2 YFSETQ. CDR3 DNA sequence: TGCGCCAGCAGCTGGGACAGCCAGTACAATGAGCAGTTCTTC. This sequence encodes CASSWDSQYNEQFF.

Many counts were recorded for this clonotype. This CDR3 is CASSLDFWGKKNTEAFF. The CDR3 nucleotides are TGTGCCAGCAGCTTAGACTTTTGGGGGAAAAAGAACACTGAAGCTTTCTTT. The chain employs TRBV7-8 and TRBJ1-1, with D possibly being TRBD1 (5 bases). Germline V lookup: CDR1 SGHVS, CDR2 FQNEAQ. Trimming removed 1 base from V and 1 base from J, with 16 bases in between. The CDR3 runs 17 residues.

In its sample, this clonotype was seen many times. The chain recombines TRBV11-2 with TRBJ2-5, with a possible D match to TRBD1 (5 bases). The CDR3 runs to 15 residues. V shed 0 bases and J shed 0 bases, with 8 bases lying between them. From germline, CDR1 is SGHAT and CDR2 FQNNGV. The CDR3 DNA is TGTGCCAGCAGCTTAGAGACAGTGTACCAAGAGACCCAGTACTTC. Translating it yields CASSLETVYQETQYF.

In this sample, this clonotype turned up many times. The V call is TRBV20-1, the J call TRBJ2-5, with TRBD2 matching over 12 bases. Trimming took 3 bases from V and 5 from J; bases not matched to a gene: 7. The CDR3 length is 15 residues. The germline CDR1 and CDR2 sequences are DFQATT and SNEGSKA (reference sequence). Here the CDR3 reads CSARASSGRGETQYF. As DNA, the CDR3 is TGCAGTGCTAGGGCCTCTAGCGGGAGGGGTGAGACCCAGTACTTC.

This clonotype was picked up many times. V gene TRBV7-9 combines with J gene TRBJ2-7; D uncertain. The ends were cut back, 1 base at V and 1 base at J, with 11 bases in the middle. Germline V gives CDR1 SEHNR, CDR2 FQNEAQ (reference sequence). The CDR3 totals 15 residues. The CDR3 DNA is TGTGCCAGCAGCTTAGTTGCCGCTGGATCCTACGAGCAGTACTTC. It encodes CASSLVAAGSYEQYF.

This clonotype was observed many times. The J gene is TRBJ1-1, the V gene TRBV2; the match to TRBD1 covers 8 bases. The CDR3 loop spans 14 amino acids. V was clipped by 8 bases and J by 2 bases; unmatched bases: 7. Germline assignment: CDR1 SNHLY and CDR2 FYNNEI. The CDR3 spells CASLKGQGNTEAFF. CDR3 bases: TGTGCCAGCTTGAAAGGACAGGGTAACACTGAAGCTTTCTTT.

V and J are TRBV5-4 and TRBJ2-5, with 11 nucleotides matching TRBD2. Losses at the gene ends were 4 bases for V and 4 bases for J; bases not matched to a gene: 6. The CDR3 consists of 15 residues. Germline lookup yields CDR1 SGHNT and CDR2 YYREEE (reference sequence). CDR3 in amino acids: CASSPTSGVTETQYF. CDR3 nucleotide sequence: TGTGCCAGCAGCCCGACTAGCGGGGTAACAGAGACCCAGTACTTC.

The table lists this clonotype with a few counts. The DNA of the CDR3 is TGTGCCAGCAGCTTCGACGGTCGAACGAACACTGAAGCTTTCTTT. Protein product: CASSFDGRTNTEAFF. The rearrangement joins TRBV11-2 to TRBJ1-1; D gene ambiguous. The V and J ends lost 3 bases and 1 base respectively, with 12 bases between them. Germline V gene sequence: CDR1 SGHAT, CDR2 FQNNGV. CDR3 length: 15 residues.

This clonotype was observed many times. The chain uses TRBV20-1 and TRBJ2-1; 14 bases are shared with TRBD2. The J segment lost 6 bases and the V segment lost 1 base, leaving 5 bases of the junction unmatched. Per germline, CDR1 DFQATT and CDR2 SNEGSKA (reference sequence). The CDR3 totals 16 residues. CDR3 region: CSARAGLAGVPNEQFF. The CDR3 DNA reads as TGCAGTGCTAGAGCGGGACTAGCGGGAGTCCCCAATGAGCAGTTCTTC.

This clonotype showed up many times. The chain combines TRBV29-1 with TRBJ1-2, with D uncertain. Germline CDR1 is SQVTM and CDR2 is ANQGSEA. The CDR3 totals 11 residues. The ends were cut back, 4 bases at V and 2 bases at J, with 5 bases in the middle. CDR3 nucleotide sequence: TGCAGCGTTGCGGTGAACTATGGCTACACCTTC. Its translation is CSVAVNYGYTF.

V and J are TRBV7-2 and TRBJ2-2, with TRBD1 identical over 11 bases. The germline V gene encodes CDR1 SGHTA and CDR2 FQGNSA. The CDR3 runs to 16 residues. With 5 bases clipped from V and 6 bases from J, the junction kept 8 bases outside the gene matches. The CDR3 protein is CASSPAWDRGSGELFF. The CDR3 nucleotides read TGTGCCAGCAGCCCAGCATGGGACAGGGGGTCCGGGGAGCTGTTTTTT.

This clonotype was seen repeatedly, ten times or more. The chain uses TRBV29-1 and TRBJ2-7; D may be TRBD2 (6 bases). This CDR3 has 14 residues. Trimming took 6 bases from V and 4 from J, leaving 19 bases between them. Per germline, CDR1 SQVTM and CDR2 ANQGSEA. The CDR3 sequence: CSVGVAGFVYEQYF. DNA for the CDR3: TGCAGCGTCGGGGTGGCGGGATTTGTGTACGAGCAGTACTTC.

This clonotype was recorded at least ten times. The chain links TRBV6-1 to TRBJ1-1, with D unresolved. V lost 0 bases and J 1 base, leaving 12 bases between the germline ends. Germline V lookup: CDR1 MNHNS, CDR2 SASEGT. This CDR3 is built from 16 residues. The CDR3 sequence: CASSEAGTFRNTEAFF. The CDR3 coding sequence is TGTGCCAGCAGTGAAGCGGGAACATTCCGGAACACTGAAGCTTTCTTT.

The chain is built from TRBV6-5 and TRBJ2-1; the D gene is possibly TRBD2 (7 bases). Germline CDR1 is MNHEY and CDR2 is SVGAGI. Trimming pared 7 bases from V and 0 bases from J, leaving 13 bases between. The CDR3 has 15 residues. For the CDR3, the DNA is TGTGCCAGCACCTCGGGGGGCAGCTCCTACAATGAGCAGTTCTTC. Its protein is CASTSGGSSYNEQFF.

V usage is TRBV3-1 and J usage is TRBJ2-5; no clear D. The CDR3 runs to 12 residues. V lost 1 base, J lost 5 bases, and 5 bases lay in between. Germline CDR1 and CDR2: LGHDT and YNNKEL (reference sequence). The CDR3 coding sequence is TGTGCCAGCAGCCAAGCTGGGGAGACCCAGTACTTC. It specifies CASSQAGETQYF.

By sample share, this clonotype is medium-sized. V usage is TRBV6-5 and J usage is TRBJ1-1, with TRBD1 as a possible D gene (5 bases). Germline V CDR1 and CDR2: MNHEY, SVGAGI. The length of the CDR3 is 16 residues. Trimming cost V 1 base and J 6 bases, with 18 bases left between them. The CDR3 DNA is TGTGCCAGCAGTTACTGGGTAGTCAGGCAGGGCGCTGAAGCTTTCTTT. This translates into CASSYWVVRQGAEAFF.

This clonotype was picked up many times. V is TRBV7-2 and J is TRBJ2-7; tentatively, D is TRBD2 (6 bases). The CDR3 consists of 15 residues. Germline CDR1 and CDR2: SGHTA and FQGNSA. The ends were cut back, 5 bases at V and 0 bases at J, with 14 bases in the middle. CDR3: CASSPLPLASYEQYF. DNA of the CDR3: TGTGCCAGCAGCCCCCTCCCACTAGCCTCCTACGAGCAGTACTTC.

The chain couples TRBV28 to TRBJ1-1, with D possibly TRBD1 on 6 matching bases. The length of the CDR3 is 15 residues. V dropped 5 bases and J dropped 1 base, with 14 bases sitting between them. Germline V gene data show CDR1 as MDHEN and CDR2 as SYDVKM. CDR3 amino acids: CASSTRTGANTEAFF. For the CDR3, the DNA is TGTGCCAGCAGTACCCGGACGGGGGCGAACACTGAAGCTTTCTTT.

This clonotype came up many times. One junction end disagrees with the germline gene, perhaps due to a read error. CDR3 residues: CASSPPGTDTQYF. As DNA, the CDR3 is TGTGCCAGCAGTCCTCCTGGCACAGATACACAGTATTTT. This rearrangement joins TRBV6-5 to TRBJ2-3; D remains unclear. Looked up from germline, CDR1 is MNHEY and CDR2 is SVGAGI. The length of the CDR3 is 13 residues.